The TCR beta chain described here comes from a study of cytomegalovirus exposure and HLA in healthy donors. The CDR3 length is 14 residues. Germline V gives CDR1 LGHNA, CDR2 YSLEER. V shed 0 bases and J shed 3 bases, with 8 bases lying between them. Study conclusions and caveats: Researchers catalogued roughly 150 TCR beta chains as cytomegalovirus-associated.

The assay was immunoSEQ multiplex PCR, and TCRdb's table has in-frame clones only and misses some. The sample carries around 250,000 clones, almost 90% recorded once. With respect to this clone: Antigen unknown.

Sequenced sample: PBMCs. The clonotype comes from a woman aged 18-30 years in good health and CMV-seronegative. The chain joins TRBV4-3 to TRBJ2-5; D possibly corresponds to TRBD1 (5 bases). CDR3 residues: CASSQDGQEETQYF. DNA for the CDR3: TGCGCCAGCAGCCAAGATGGACAAGAAGAGACCCAGTACTTC.